The next 10 T cell receptor beta chains were all read from a single sample in a study of technical replicates of blood from several donors. Data came from immunoSEQ multiplex PCR; TCRdb stores just in-frame clones and leaves some out. The sample holds 85,000 to 100,000 clones, approximately 95% seen once. The sample comprised T cells isolated from PBMCs. These receptors were obtained from a human donor in good health.

The chain couples TRBV15 to TRBJ1-1; TRBD1 matches at 8 bases. This CDR3 contains 15 residues. Germline-derived CDR1 and CDR2 are LNHNV and YYDKDF (reference sequence). V lost 1 base and J lost 1; bases outside the gene matches: 2. CDR3 loop: CATSRGGTGNTEAFF. For the CDR3, the DNA is TGTGCCACCAGCAGAGGAGGGACAGGGAACACTGAAGCTTTCTTT.

V usage is TRBV13 and J usage is TRBJ2-7, with 8 bases identical to TRBD1. Losses at the gene ends were 6 bases for V and 7 bases for J; bases not matched to a gene: 11. Per germline, CDR1 PRHDT and CDR2 FYEKMQ (reference sequence). The CDR3 extends over 14 amino acids. The DNA for the CDR3 is TGTGCCAGCAGGCGCCTCGCAGGGGGCGGAGAGCAGTACTTC. Protein: CASRRLAGGGEQYF.

The rearrangement links TRBV5-1 to TRBJ1-1; the D gene is possibly TRBD1 (6 bases). The V end was cut by 3 bases, the J end by 5 bases, with 8 bases between. Germline V gene data show CDR1 as SGHRS and CDR2 as YFSETQ. CDR3 length: 12 amino acids. This chain's CDR3 is CASSSGQTEAFF. CDR3 bases: TGCGCCAGCAGCTCAGGACAGACTGAAGCTTTCTTT.

The rearrangement links TRBV4-1 to TRBJ2-1; D may be TRBD2 (7 bases). Germline V gene lookup returns CDR1 MGHRA and CDR2 YSYEKL. The CDR3 totals 17 residues. V lost 3 bases and J 6 bases, leaving 21 bases between the germline ends. CDR3 coding DNA: TGCGCCAGCAGCCAGCTTGGGGCGGGGGCTCGAGTCAATGAGCAGTTCTTC. Translated: CASSQLGAGARVNEQFF.

This chain uses TRBV5-6 with TRBJ2-1, with 7 bases identical to TRBD1. Trimming at V came to 4 bases and at J to 2 bases, leaving 3 bases not matched to a gene. This CDR3 is built from 14 residues. Germline-derived CDR1 and CDR2 are SGHDT and YYEEEE. The CDR3 DNA sequence: TGTGCCAGCAGCCCAGACAGGGCCTACAATGAGCAGTTCTTC. This encodes CASSPDRAYNEQFF. Based on the CDR3 plus reference TRBV5-6 and TRBJ2-1, the full variable domain is DAGVTQSPTHLIKTRGQQVTLRCSPKSGHDTVSWYQQALGQGPQFIFQYYEEEERQRGNFPDRFSGHQFPNYSSELNVNALLLGDSALYLCASSPDRAYNEQFFGPGTRLTVL.

The V gene is TRBV4-2, the J gene TRBJ1-1; D is undetermined. Trimming pared 1 base from V and 7 bases from J, leaving 13 bases between. The CDR3 has 14 amino acids. In germline, CDR1 is LGHNA, CDR2 YNFKEQ. This CDR3 reads CASSQGVMHSEAFF. CDR3 coding DNA: TGTGCCAGCAGCCAAGGGGTAATGCACAGTGAAGCTTTCTTT.

The chain links TRBV4-1 to TRBJ1-1; D is unresolved. V was clipped by 3 bases and J by 4 bases, with 15 bases between them. The CDR3 is 15 amino acids. Germline V gene sequence: CDR1 MGHRA, CDR2 YSYEKL. The CDR3 region has the DNA TGCGCCAGCAGCCAGGGAGGACCTTCCGGCACTGAAGCTTTCTTT. Protein: CASSQGGPSGTEAFF.

The count of this clone is one. The chain recombines TRBV9 with TRBJ1-6, with D maybe TRBD1 (5 bases). The CDR3 is 14 residues long. V was shortened by 5 bases and J by 2 bases, with 8 bases between the two germline ends. CDR1 is SGDLS, CDR2 YYNGEE, per germline. The DNA of the CDR3 is TGTGCCAGCAGTCAGGGTACCTATAATTCACCCCTCCACTTT. This codes for CASSQGTYNSPLHF.

The V call is TRBV2, the J call TRBJ1-5, with 7 nucleotides matching TRBD1. This CDR3 comprises 14 residues. J lost 4 bases, V lost 2 bases, and 2 bases had no gene match. Germline CDR1 is SNHLY and CDR2 is FYNNEI. CDR3 sequence: CASSEWDRNQPQHF. CDR3 bases: TGTGCCAGCAGTGAATGGGACAGAAATCAGCCCCAGCATTTT. Using reference TRBV2 and TRBJ1-5 for the parts outside the CDR3, the full variable domain is EPEVTQTPSHQVTQMGQEVILRCVPISNHLYFYWYRQILGQKVEFLVSFYNNEISEKSEIFDDQFSVERPDGSNFTLKIRSTKLEDSAMYFCASSEWDRNQPQHFGDGTRLSIL.

The chain recombines TRBV7-2 with TRBJ1-4; the D gene is possibly TRBD1 (6 bases). This CDR3 contains 16 residues. The germline V and J ends were trimmed by 1 base and 7 bases, with 16 bases remaining between them. CDR1 is SGHTA and CDR2 is FQGNSA in the germline V gene. CDR3 protein: CASSLVGTGLREKLFF. CDR3 bases: TGTGCCAGCAGCTTAGTTGGTACAGGGCTTCGTGAAAAACTGTTTTTT.